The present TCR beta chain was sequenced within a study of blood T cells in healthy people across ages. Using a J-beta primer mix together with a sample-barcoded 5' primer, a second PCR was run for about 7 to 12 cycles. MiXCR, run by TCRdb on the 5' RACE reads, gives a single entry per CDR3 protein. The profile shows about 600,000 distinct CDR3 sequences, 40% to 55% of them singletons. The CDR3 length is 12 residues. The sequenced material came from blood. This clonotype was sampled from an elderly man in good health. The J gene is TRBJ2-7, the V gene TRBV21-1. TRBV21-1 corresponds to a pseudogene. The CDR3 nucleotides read TGTGCCAGGAGGGGCTCGACCTACGAGCAGTACTTC. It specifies CARRGSTYEQYF.